The clone carrying this TCR beta chain appeared a few times. The antigen is not known. This entry belongs to a study of blood T cells in healthy people across ages. Study-wide background: Template switching caught about one barcoded beta molecule for each two T cells.

PCR was performed a second time for roughly 7 to 11 cycles using a sample-barcoded 5' primer and a J-beta primer mix. TCRdb processed the 5' RACE reads anew with MiXCR; each CDR3 protein has one entry. The sample consists of some 1.1 million distinct CDR3 sequences, 35% to 40% of them appearing once. This CDR3 has 16 amino acids. The J segment lost 0 bases and the V segment lost 4 bases, leaving 6 bases of the junction unmatched. Germline-derived CDR1 and CDR2 are MNHNS and SASEGT. Whole-study findings and limits: Age brought a roughly linear fall in TCR beta diversity measured per million T cells.

The chain recombines TRBV6-1 with TRBJ2-3; TRBD1 matches 8 bases. The clonotype comes from a man aged 18 to 29 in good health. Sequenced material: blood. CDR3 loop: CASSADRVRSTDTQYF. CDR3 bases: TGTGCCAGCAGTGCGGACAGGGTCCGAAGCACAGATACGCAGTATTTT.